The 20 T cell receptor beta chains below all came from one sample that was sequenced in a study of blood T cell repertoires in COVID-19. Here immunoSEQ multiplex PCR was the method, and the copy in TCRdb shows in-frame clones only, minus some. The data show some 300,000 clones, about 91% seen once. The specimen sequenced was peripheral blood. Receptors were obtained from a woman aged 30 to 39 who had recovered from COVID-19.

The chain couples TRBV2 to TRBJ2-3; the D gene is possibly TRBD2 (6 bases). This CDR3 is 12 amino acids long. Trimming left V 8 bases short and J 5 bases short, with 11 bases between. Looked up from germline, CDR1 is SNHLY and CDR2 is FYNNEI. The CDR3 nucleotides are TGTGCCAGCGGACTAACCGAAGATACGCAGTATTTT. As protein: CASGLTEDTQYF.

The V gene is TRBV5-1, the J gene TRBJ2-3; 9 bases align to TRBD2. Germline CDR1 and CDR2: SGHRS and YFSETQ. CDR3 length equals 17 residues. Trimming cost V 0 bases and J 1 base; bases outside gene matches: 6. CDR3 residues: CASSLGLAGPGTDTQYF. CDR3 nucleotides: TGCGCCAGCAGCTTGGGTCTAGCGGGGCCTGGCACAGATACGCAGTATTTT.

The chain is built from TRBV2 and TRBJ1-1, with TRBD1 matching over 8 bases. V shed 9 bases and J 4 bases; nucleotides not matched to a gene: 13. The CDR3 runs to 15 residues. The germline gives CDR1 SNHLY, CDR2 FYNNEI. The DNA for the CDR3 is TGTGCCAGACAGGGGGGACAGAGCTCGACCACTGAAGCTTTCTTT. Translating it yields CARQGGQSSTTEAFF.

Details on this clone: The germline gene is not matched at one end of the junction; a read error may be the cause. The chain employs TRBV10-3 and TRBJ2-1; possibly TRBD1 for D (5 bases). CDR1 and CDR2 (germline): ENHRY, SYGVKD. This CDR3 has 14 residues. CDR3 loop: CAIRDGAANNEQFF. In nucleotides, the CDR3 is TGTGCCATCCGTGATGGGGCAGCCAACAATGAGCAGTTCTTC.

The chain couples TRBV5-4 to TRBJ2-7, with D possibly being TRBD2 (5 bases). In germline, CDR1 is SGHNT, CDR2 YYREEE (reference sequence). The V and J ends lost 4 bases and 6 bases respectively, with 20 bases between them. This CDR3 is built from 15 residues. The CDR3 reads CASSPDFDEGSEQYF. The CDR3 DNA sequence: TGTGCCAGCAGCCCTGACTTTGATGAGGGCTCCGAGCAGTACTTC.

The chain combines TRBV2 with TRBJ2-7; D gene unclear. CDR3 length: 14 residues. Trimming left V 4 bases short and J 2 bases short, with 12 bases between. Germline V lookup: CDR1 SNHLY, CDR2 FYNNEI. CDR3 nucleotide sequence: TGTGCCAGCAGTGTGACACCGAAGACCTACGAGCAGTACTTC. Protein: CASSVTPKTYEQYF.

The chain joins TRBV2 to TRBJ1-2; a weak D match, TRBD1 (6 bases). Germline V gives CDR1 SNHLY, CDR2 FYNNEI. The CDR3 has 14 residues. Trimming took 4 bases from V and 2 from J, leaving 11 bases between them. Written as DNA, the CDR3 is TGTGCCAGCAGTGTCCAGGGGACAAACTATGGCTACACCTTC. As protein: CASSVQGTNYGYTF.

The rearrangement uses TRBV7-2 and TRBJ2-7; 11 bases map to TRBD1. This CDR3 spans 15 amino acids. Trimming removed 0 bases from V and 3 bases from J; junction bases left unmatched: 1. Germline V gives CDR1 SGHTA, CDR2 FQGNSA. The CDR3 nucleotides are TGTGCCAGCAGCTTAGCGGGGACAGGGGGCTACGAGCAGTACTTC. Its protein product is CASSLAGTGGYEQYF. Drawing the rest from reference TRBV7-2 and TRBJ2-7, the complete variable domain is GAGVSQSPSNKVTEKGKDVELRCDPISGHTALYWYRQSLGQGLEFLIYFQGNSAPDKSGLPSDRFSAERTGGSVSTLTIQRTQQEDSAVYLCASSLAGTGGYEQYFGPGTRLTVT.

The chain is built from TRBV14 and TRBJ1-1, with TRBD1 as a possible D gene (6 bases). The germline V gene has CDR1 SGHDN and CDR2 FVKESK. The germline V and J ends were trimmed by 3 bases and 4 bases, with 15 bases remaining between them. This CDR3 contains 15 residues. DNA for the CDR3: TGTGCCAGCAGCCAGCGTCTGGGGGCGGGCACTGAAGCTTTCTTT. Amino acids: CASSQRLGAGTEAFF.

The V gene is TRBV7-2, the J gene TRBJ2-5; tentatively, D is TRBD1 (5 bases). V was clipped by 3 bases and J by 0 bases, with 8 bases between them. The CDR3 totals 14 residues. CDR1 is SGHTA and CDR2 is FQGNSA in the germline V gene. CDR3 nucleotide sequence: TGTGCCAGCAGCTTGACAGCGTACCAAGAGACCCAGTACTTC. Residues: CASSLTAYQETQYF.

A word on this clone: This specimen includes other DNA sequences encoding the same CDR3. This chain links TRBV7-6 with TRBJ1-5; tentatively, D is TRBD1 (6 bases). From germline, CDR1 is SGHVS and CDR2 FNYEAQ. Trimming shortened V by 5 bases and J by 4 bases, and 9 bases separated the two germline ends. CDR3 length: 13 residues. In DNA, the CDR3 is TGTGCCAGCAGCCCGGACAGAAATCAGCCCCAGCATTTT. Its translation: CASSPDRNQPQHF. Based on the CDR3 plus reference TRBV7-6 and TRBJ1-5, the full variable domain is GAGVSQSPRYKVTKRGQDVALRCDPISGHVSLYWYRQALGQGPEFLTYFNYEAQQDKSGLPNDRFSAERPEGSISTLTIQRTEQRDSAMYRCASSPDRNQPQHFGDGTRLSIL.

This chain uses TRBV3-1 (or the pseudogene TRBV3-2) with TRBJ1-1; 9 bases align to TRBD1. Germline lookup yields CDR1 LGHDT and CDR2 YNNKEL (reference sequence). V trimming: 7 bases; J trimming: 12 bases; junction bases outside the gene matches: 24. This CDR3 comprises 17 residues. The CDR3 DNA sequence: TGTGCCAGCATGCAGTTAGGAAGCGGGACGGGACAGGGTCGATCTTTCTTT. Protein product: CASMQLGSGTGQGRSFF.

The gene calls are TRBV28 and TRBJ2-7, with D uncertain. Per germline, CDR1 MDHEN and CDR2 SYDVKM. This CDR3 is built from 13 residues. The V gene lost 8 bases and the J gene lost 2 bases, with 13 bases spanning the gap. The CDR3 sequence is CASGRQDPYEQYF. The CDR3 DNA follows: TGTGCCAGCGGTCGGCAGGATCCCTACGAGCAGTACTTC.

The chain employs TRBV30 and TRBJ1-5; 7 positions agree with TRBD1. CDR3 length: 13 residues. The germline V gene encodes CDR1 GTSNPN and CDR2 SVGIG (reference sequence). Trimming took 2 bases from V and 4 from J; bases not matched to a gene: 2. The CDR3 nucleotides are TGTGCCTGGAGTAGGGGACAGAATCAGCCCCAGCATTTT. Protein sequence: CAWSRGQNQPQHF.

The chain is built from TRBV4-3 and TRBJ2-5, with 8 nucleotides matching TRBD2. This CDR3 spans 16 amino acids. Per germline, CDR1 LGHNA and CDR2 YSLEER. Trimming removed 2 bases from V and 1 base from J; junction bases left unmatched: 6. The CDR3 spells CASSQSGGALQETQYF. CDR3 DNA sequence: TGCGCCAGCAGCCAAAGCGGGGGCGCACTCCAAGAGACCCAGTACTTC.

This chain links TRBV28 with TRBJ1-2; TRBD1 agrees at 7 bases. V shed 4 bases, J shed 8 bases, and the junction held 1 base outside the gene matches. The CDR3 spans 11 residues. Germline V gene sequence: CDR1 MDHEN, CDR2 SYDVKM. The CDR3 spells CASSWDSGYTF. The CDR3 DNA reads TGTGCCAGCAGTTGGGACAGCGGCTACACCTTC.

The chain has TRBV19 and TRBJ1-1; D is uncertain. This CDR3 spans 16 amino acids. Germline loops: CDR1 LNHDA, CDR2 SQIVND (reference sequence). V was pared by 5 bases and J by 5 bases, with 21 bases between. CDR3 nucleotides: TGTGCCAGTAGTTTCATAAAAGGCTCGGGAGTGACTGAAGCTTTCTTT. Translation gives CASSFIKGSGVTEAFF.

The chain is built from TRBV4-1 and TRBJ2-1, with 8 nucleotides matching TRBD2. The CDR3 has 16 residues. CDR1 MGHRA and CDR2 YSYEKL come from the germline V gene. Trimming removed 4 bases from V and 6 bases from J; junction bases left unmatched: 11. In nucleotides, the CDR3 is TGCGCCAGCAGCCGTACCCAGGCGGGGGGCCTCAATGAGCAGTTCTTC. Protein product: CASSRTQAGGLNEQFF.

This clone was seen only once. The chain carries TRBV28 and TRBJ1-2; 8 bases are a match to TRBD1. Germline lookup yields CDR1 MDHEN and CDR2 SYDVKM. This CDR3 region has 14 residues. Trimming at V came to 2 bases and at J to 4 bases, leaving 3 bases not matched to a gene. The CDR3 is CASSLPRGPYGYTF. CDR3 DNA: TGTGCCAGCAGTTTACCCAGGGGGCCCTATGGCTACACCTTC.

The chain is built from TRBV11-2 and TRBJ2-3; 8 nucleotides match TRBD1. V shed 8 bases and J 1 base; nucleotides not matched to a gene: 11. Germline V gene sequence: CDR1 SGHAT, CDR2 FQNNGV. The CDR3 sequence is 16 residues long. CDR3 nucleotide sequence: TGTGCCAGCGCGTTTATGGGGACAGGTGGCACAGATACGCAGTATTTT. This translates into CASAFMGTGGTDTQYF.